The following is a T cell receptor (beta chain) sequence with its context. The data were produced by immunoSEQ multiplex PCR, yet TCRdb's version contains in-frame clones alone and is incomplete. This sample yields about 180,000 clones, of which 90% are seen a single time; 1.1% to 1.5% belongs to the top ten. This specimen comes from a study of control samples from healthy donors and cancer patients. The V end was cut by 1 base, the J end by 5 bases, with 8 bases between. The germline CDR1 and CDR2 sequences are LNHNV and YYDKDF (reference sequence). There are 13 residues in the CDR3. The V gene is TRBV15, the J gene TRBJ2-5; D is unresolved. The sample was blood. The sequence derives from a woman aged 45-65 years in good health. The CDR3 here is CATSRVELETQYF. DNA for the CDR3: TGTGCCACCAGCAGAGTCGAGTTGGAGACCCAGTACTTC.